This passage covers 3 T cell receptor beta chains from one sample sequenced in a study of Graves' ophthalmopathy and Graves' hyperthyroidism. RNA transcripts yielded amplified TCR beta CDR3 regions. Second-round multiplex PCR came after first-round RT-PCR with HTBI primers. TCRdb recomputed calls from the multiplex PCR reads with MiXCR, one row per CDR3 protein. The sample lists roughly 600,000 distinct CDR3 sequences; approximately 35% were seen once. The sequenced sample was peripheral blood or thyroid tissue (not recorded which). The receptors derive from an adult man with Graves' hyperthyroidism.

This clonotype showed up many times. V usage is TRBV28 and J usage is TRBJ2-5; the D is unclear. This CDR3 comprises 12 residues. CDR1 is MDHEN, CDR2 SYDVKM, per germline. V was pared by 8 bases and J by 5 bases, with 12 bases between. This CDR3 reads CASSGPRETQYF. The CDR3 bases are TGTGCCAGCTCGGGCCCCAGGGAGACCCAGTACTTC.

CDR3 protein: CAWSAMGAGQPQHF. As DNA, the CDR3 is TGTGCCTGGAGTGCAATGGGGGCGGGACAGCCCCAGCATTTT. The chain uses TRBV19 and TRBJ1-5; possible D gene TRBD1, 6 bases. This CDR3 is built from 14 residues. V was clipped by 11 bases and J by 7 bases, with 21 bases between them. The germline V gene has CDR1 LNHDA and CDR2 SQIVND (reference sequence). Using reference TRBV19 and TRBJ1-5 for the parts outside the CDR3, the full variable domain is DGGITQSPKYLFRKEGQNVTLSCEQNLNHDAMYWYRQDPGQGLRLIYYSQIVNDFQKGDIAEGYSVSREKKESFPLTVTSAQKNPTAFYLCAWSAMGAGQPQHFGDGTRLSIL.

The chain recombines TRBV24-1 with TRBJ2-7, with 7 nucleotides matching TRBD2. The CDR3 runs to 13 residues. V lost 5 bases, J lost 5 bases, and 5 bases stayed unmatched. In germline, CDR1 is KGHDR, CDR2 SFDVKD. CDR3 DNA sequence: TGTGCCACCAGTGGGACTAGAGTCGACGAGCAGTACTTC. Translating gives CATSGTRVDEQYF.